This TCR beta chain was documented in a study of T-cell reconstitution after alpha-beta-depleted transplantation in children. Molecular barcoding with unique molecular identifiers was used for the TCRbeta library. MiXCR, run by TCRdb on the PCR reads, gives a single entry per CDR3 protein. The data show around 370,000 distinct CDR3 sequences, 10% seen once. The J segment lost 5 bases and the V segment lost 4 bases, leaving 10 bases of the junction unmatched. Germline CDR1 reads MNHEY; CDR2 reads SMNVEV (reference sequence). The CDR3 totals 16 residues. Sequences were derived from PBMCs from the stem cell graft donor, sampled from the stem cell graft. The genes are TRBV27 and TRBJ2-5; 10 nucleotides agree with TRBD2. The receptor was isolated from a human donor who donated a stem cell graft to a child with acute lymphoblastic leukemia. CDR3 nucleotides: TGTGCCAGCAGTTCTCGTCTAGCGGGAGACTGGGAGACCCAGTACTTC. Translating it yields CASSSRLAGDWETQYF.